The present T cell receptor beta chain was sequenced within a study of cytomegalovirus exposure and HLA in healthy donors. Findings of the study overall: In a later analysis, several top co-occurrence clusters appeared linked to parvovirus B19, influenza, CMV and Epstein-Barr virus. Looking again later, the authors saw that most CMV-associated TCR beta chains seemed HLA-restricted.

The germline V gene encodes CDR1 SNHLY and CDR2 FYNNEI. CDR3 length equals 14 residues. V lost 6 bases and J 2 bases, leaving 10 bases between the germline ends. About this clone: Its specificity is unknown.

The PCR used 60 Vbeta and 13 Jbeta primers. Repertoires were generated with immunoSEQ multiplex PCR, while TCRdb's copy carries only in-frame clones and drops some. Of approximately 93,000 clones in the sample, approximately 83% were seen once. This chain joins TRBV2 and TRBJ2-2, with a tentative D call TRBD2 (6 bases). Sequencing was done on a sample of PBMCs. The origin of this receptor is a middle-aged man in good health and CMV-seronegative. The CDR3 spells CASRGLVNTGELFF. The CDR3 DNA reads as TGTGCCAGCAGGGGACTCGTAAACACCGGGGAGCTGTTTTTT.